The clone carrying this T cell receptor beta chain has just a few counts. Its target is unknown. The data derive from a study of CD8 T cells in ankylosing spondylitis. The study, taken as a whole, reports: With a CD8+ phenotype, disease-linked clones were relatively rare in peripheral blood. Clones linked to disease were reported to show significant enrichment in matched ankylosing spondylitis synovial fluid.

The CDR3 extends over 14 amino acids. Per the germline V gene, CDR1 is MDHEN and CDR2 is SYDVKM. V gave up 5 bases and J gave up 1 base, with 9 bases separating them. Quantitative 5'-RACE with molecular barcodes generated TCR beta libraries. TCRdb fed the 5' RACE reads into MiXCR, producing one record per CDR3 protein. The sample holds just over 150,000 distinct CDR3 sequences, 15% to 20% seen once. The rearrangement uses TRBV28 and TRBJ2-4; perhaps TRBD2 as D (7 bases). The receptor was isolated from a male donor with ankylosing spondylitis or in good health (not recorded which). The sample consisted of blood, either unsorted or a sorted T cell fraction (not recorded which). The CDR3: CASSGGGAKNIQYF. Here the CDR3 DNA reads TGTGCCAGCAGTGGGGGGGGCGCCAAAAACATTCAGTACTTC. The whole variable domain, remainder taken from reference TRBV28 and TRBJ2-4, is DVKVTQSSRYLVKRTGEKVFLECVQDMDHENMFWYRQDPGLGLRLIYFSYDVKMKEKGDIPEGYSVSREKKERFSLILESASTNQTSMYLCASSGGGAKNIQYFGAGTRLSVL.